This entry lists 27 T cell receptor beta chains sequenced from one sample in a study of CD8 T cells in ankylosing spondylitis. MiXCR, run by TCRdb on the 5' RACE reads, gives a single entry per CDR3 protein. The sample contains about 150,000 distinct CDR3 sequences, 44% of which appear only once. Material: synovial fluid, either unsorted or a sorted T cell fraction (not recorded which). Receptors originate from a male donor with ankylosing spondylitis.

The CDR3 protein is CASNQGGEVDGYTF. For the CDR3, the DNA is TGTGCCAGCAACCAAGGGGGGGAAGTGGATGGCTACACCTTC. V and J are TRBV19 and TRBJ1-2, with a weak D call TRBD1 (6 bases). The CDR3 extends over 14 amino acids. Germline loops: CDR1 LNHDA, CDR2 SQIVND (reference sequence). Trimming took off 9 bases at V and 6 bases at J, with 20 bases between the two ends.

This clonotype turned up a few times. The chain employs TRBV12-3 or TRBV12-4 and TRBJ2-7; perhaps D is TRBD1 or TRBD2 (6 bases each). The CDR3 has 18 residues. V was pared by 3 bases and J by 4 bases, with 25 bases between. CDR3 in DNA: TGTGCCAGCAGTTTGCACCCCGGGGGCGGGTCAAACGTATACGAGCAGTACTTC. The encoded protein is CASSLHPGGGSNVYEQYF.

The chain recombines TRBV27 with TRBJ1-3; D ambiguous. CDR1 MNHEY and CDR2 SMNVEV come from the germline V gene (reference sequence). The ends were cut back, 5 bases at V and 0 bases at J, with 14 bases in the middle. CDR3 size: 16 residues. The CDR3 spells CASSPHSPGSGNTIYF. CDR3 sequence (DNA): TGTGCCAGCAGTCCTCATTCGCCAGGCTCTGGAAACACCATATATTTT.

This rearrangement joins TRBV7-9 to TRBJ1-6; D call uncertain. Trimming pared 1 base from V and 11 bases from J, leaving 6 bases between. This CDR3 spans 12 amino acids. Per the germline V gene, CDR1 is SEHNR and CDR2 is FQNEAQ (reference sequence). The CDR3 loop is CASSLGNAPLHF. CDR3 sequence (DNA): TGTGCCAGCAGCTTAGGGAACGCACCCCTCCACTTT.

J is TRBJ1-1 and V is TRBV4-3; D gene ambiguous. Looked up from germline, CDR1 is LGHNA and CDR2 is YSLEER. CDR3 length: 14 residues. Trimming removed 4 bases at V and 8 bases at J, with 17 bases between. CDR3 nucleotide sequence: TGCGCCAGCAGCCCCTATCGGGTGGCTGGGGAAGCTTTCTTT. Its translation: CASSPYRVAGEAFF.

The rearrangement uses TRBV7-9 and TRBJ1-2; no reliable D call. V was cut by 0 bases and J by 8 bases, with 10 bases left in between. Germline CDR1 SEHNR, CDR2 FQNEAQ (reference sequence). This CDR3 spans 13 amino acids. The CDR3 bases are TGTGCCAGCAGCTTAGCGGACTGCTGCGGCTACACCTTC. Its protein is CASSLADCCGYTF.

The chain recombines TRBV6-1 with TRBJ1-1; D not resolved. Germline V gene sequence: CDR1 MNHNS, CDR2 SASEGT. The V end lost 1 base, the J end lost 4 bases, and 10 bases lay between the germline ends. The CDR3 has 14 amino acids. The CDR3 spells CASSEVMAGTEAFF. Here the CDR3 DNA reads TGTGCCAGCAGTGAAGTTATGGCGGGCACTGAAGCTTTCTTT.

CDR3 in DNA: TGTGCCAGCAGCCTACGGCAGGACAGGAGAAACAATGAGCAGTTCTTC. Residues: CASSLRQDRRNNEQFF. The V call is TRBV28, the J call TRBJ2-1; 7 bases are a match to TRBD1. The CDR3 runs 16 residues. V dropped 6 bases and J dropped 5; count of bases not matched to a gene: 13. Germline-derived CDR1 and CDR2 are MDHEN and SYDVKM. The variable domain in full, with the rest retrieved from reference TRBV28 and TRBJ2-1, is DVKVTQSSRYLVKRTGEKVFLECVQDMDHENMFWYRQDPGLGLRLIYFSYDVKMKEKGDIPEGYSVSREKKERFSLILESASTNQTSMYLCASSLRQDRRNNEQFFGPGTRLTVL.

This clonotype was seen repeatedly, ten times or more. The chain is built from TRBV9 and TRBJ2-5; D is perhaps TRBD1 (5 bases). This CDR3 is 14 amino acids long. The germline V and J ends were trimmed by 2 bases and 1 base, with 9 bases remaining between them. The germline gives CDR1 SGDLS, CDR2 YYNGEE. The DNA of the CDR3 is TGTGCCAGCAGCGTCTGGGGCGGCCAAGAGACCCAGTACTTC. Its protein is CASSVWGGQETQYF.

This sequence joins TRBV18 and TRBJ2-7, with D maybe TRBD1 (5 bases). This CDR3 contains 15 residues. From germline, CDR1 is KGHSH and CDR2 LQKENI. Trimming stripped 3 bases from V and 4 bases from J, with 16 bases between. The CDR3 nucleotides are TGTGCCAGCTCACCGCCTTTAAGGGGATTATACGAGCAGTACTTC. Amino acid sequence: CASSPPLRGLYEQYF.

V gene TRBV2 combines with J gene TRBJ1-5, with a tentative D call TRBD1 (6 bases). CDR3 length: 15 amino acids. The V end lost 2 bases, the J end lost 5 bases, and 13 bases lay between the germline ends. From germline, CDR1 is SNHLY and CDR2 FYNNEI. The CDR3, as DNA: TGTGCCAGCAGTGAAATTACAGGGTTAGATCAGCCCCAGCATTTT. It codes for CASSEITGLDQPQHF. The full variable domain, in which reference TRBV2 and TRBJ1-5 provide the parts outside the CDR3, is EPEVTQTPSHQVTQMGQEVILRCVPISNHLYFYWYRQILGQKVEFLVSFYNNEISEKSEIFDDQFSVERPDGSNFTLKIRSTKLEDSAMYFCASSEITGLDQPQHFGDGTRLSIL.

This clonotype showed up many times. The rearrangement links TRBV4-3 to TRBJ2-3, with 8 bases fitting TRBD2. The CDR3 covers 20 residues. Looked up from germline, CDR1 is LGHNA and CDR2 is YSLEER. V was pared by 3 bases and J by 0 bases, with 17 bases of the junction left unmatched. For the CDR3, the DNA is TGCGCCAGCAGCCATTCCACGACTAGCGCCACCTGGGGAAGCACAGATACGCAGTATTTT. This sequence encodes CASSHSTTSATWGSTDTQYF.

V and J are TRBV7-9 and TRBJ1-1, with a possible D match to TRBD1 (5 bases). The ends were cut back, 2 bases at V and 5 bases at J, with 12 bases in the middle. The V gene's germline CDR1 is SEHNR and CDR2 FQNEAQ (reference sequence). This CDR3 region has 14 residues. The CDR3 DNA is TGTGCCAGCAGCTTAACCGGGGGAGGAACTGAAGCTTTCTTT. Its translation: CASSLTGGGTEAFF. Combining the CDR3 with reference TRBV7-9 and TRBJ1-1 gives the whole variable domain DTGVSQNPRHKITKRGQNVTFRCDPISEHNRLYWYRQTLGQGPEFLTYFQNEAQLEKSRLLSDRFSAERPKGSFSTLEIQRTEQGDSAMYLCASSLTGGGTEAFFGQGTRLTVV.

The sample holds many counts of this clonotype. The genes are TRBV12-3 or TRBV12-4 and TRBJ2-4; 7 bases agree with TRBD2. J was trimmed by 3 bases and V by 6 bases; bases with no gene match: 14. The CDR3 length is 17 residues. CDR3 in DNA: TGTGCCAGCAGCCTCAAGGGAGGGTTCGTCGGCAAAAACATTCAGTACTTC. Amino acids: CASSLKGGFVGKNIQYF.

By sample fraction, this clonotype is large (0.1 to 1%). V and J are TRBV7-9 and TRBJ2-1, with a possible D match to TRBD2 (6 bases). Trimming stripped 6 bases from V and 9 bases from J, with 15 bases between. This CDR3 spans 13 amino acids. CDR1 is SEHNR and CDR2 is FQNEAQ in the germline V gene (reference sequence). The CDR3 sequence is CASRDPLGGEQFF. DNA of the CDR3: TGTGCCAGCAGGGACCCCCTGGGGGGTGAGCAGTTCTTC.

This rearrangement joins TRBV12-3 or TRBV12-4 to TRBJ1-5; D remains ambiguous. The CDR3 extends over 14 amino acids. V lost 2 bases and J 4 bases, leaving 9 bases between the germline ends. CDR3 in DNA: TGTGCCAGCAGTTTACGGGGAGCAAATCAGCCCCAGCATTTT. This sequence encodes CASSLRGANQPQHF.

The chain has TRBV2 and TRBJ1-3; 8 bases are shared with TRBD1. Germline V lookup: CDR1 SNHLY, CDR2 FYNNEI. V lost 8 bases, J lost 0 bases, and 12 bases stayed unmatched. This CDR3 contains 17 residues. The CDR3 sequence: CASASPGQADSGNTIYF. The DNA for the CDR3 is TGTGCCAGCGCCTCCCCGGGACAGGCTGACTCTGGAAACACCATATATTTT.

This clonotype showed up many times. V and J are TRBV6-1 and TRBJ1-2, with TRBD1 as a possible D gene (6 bases). The CDR3 has 15 residues. Germline V gene sequence: CDR1 MNHNS, CDR2 SASEGT. Trimming took 0 bases from V and 4 from J, leaving 12 bases between them. The CDR3 loop is CASSEASGAAYGYTF. The CDR3 DNA follows: TGTGCCAGCAGTGAAGCGTCGGGGGCGGCCTATGGCTACACCTTC.

This clonotype was seen at least ten times. The V call is TRBV6-1, the J call TRBJ2-3; perhaps TRBD1 as D (7 bases). This CDR3 spans 15 amino acids. V lost 7 bases to trimming and J lost 4 bases, with 18 bases between them. Germline V CDR1 and CDR2: MNHNS, SASEGT. For the CDR3, the DNA is TGTGCCAGCACCATACTAGCCGGACAGGCAGATACGCAGTATTTT. Amino acid sequence: CASTILAGQADTQYF.

This clonotype was seen a few times. V usage is TRBV20-1 and J usage is TRBJ2-3, with 10 nucleotides matching TRBD2. The germline V gene encodes CDR1 DFQATT and CDR2 SNEGSKA (reference sequence). Trimming took 3 bases from V and 2 from J; bases not matched to a gene: 2. CDR3 size: 14 residues. The CDR3 bases are TGCAGTGCTAGTAGCGGGAGGCCCACAGATACGCAGTATTTT. It yields the protein CSASSGRPTDTQYF.

This clonotype was counted between two and nine times. The chain recombines TRBV4-1 with TRBJ1-1; a weak D match, TRBD1 (6 bases). The CDR3 has 16 residues. Germline V gene data show CDR1 as MGHRA and CDR2 as YSYEKL. V lost 4 bases, J lost 0 bases, and 15 bases lay in between. As DNA, the CDR3 is TGCGCCAGCAGCCTTGACCCCGGGACAATGAACACTGAAGCTTTCTTT. As protein: CASSLDPGTMNTEAFF.

The genes are TRBV4-1 and TRBJ2-2, with a possible D match to TRBD1 (7 bases). CDR1 and CDR2 from the germline V gene are MGHRA and YSYEKL. CDR3 length: 16 amino acids. V was shortened by 1 base and J by 2 bases, with 11 bases between the two germline ends. The CDR3 DNA reads TGCGCCAGCAGCCAAGCCAGGGGGACTAACACCGGGGAGCTGTTTTTT. Its translation: CASSQARGTNTGELFF.

The genes are TRBV12-3 or TRBV12-4 and TRBJ2-3; 7 nucleotides match TRBD2. J was trimmed by 2 bases and V by 8 bases; bases with no gene match: 7. CDR3 length equals 14 residues. CDR3 in DNA: TGTGCCAGCCTAAGCGGGGTCTCCACAGATACGCAGTATTTT. Amino acid sequence: CASLSGVSTDTQYF.

The CDR3 coding sequence is TGTGCCAGCAGCGCGATCTCAACTAGGTACTACAATGAGCAGTTCTTC. Its protein is CASSAISTRYYNEQFF. The chain employs TRBV13 and TRBJ2-1, with TRBD2 as a possible D gene (5 bases). The length of the CDR3 is 16 residues. The ends were cut back, 5 bases at V and 3 bases at J, with 17 bases in the middle. Germline-derived CDR1 and CDR2 are PRHDT and FYEKMQ (reference sequence).

This clonotype was observed a handful of times. The rearrangement links TRBV28 to TRBJ1-1, with no clear D. Germline V CDR1 and CDR2: MDHEN, SYDVKM. The CDR3 length is 14 residues. Trimming took off 0 bases at V and 1 base at J, with 6 bases between the two ends. The CDR3: CASSLWGKNTEAFF. In DNA form, the CDR3 reads TGTGCCAGCAGTTTATGGGGGAAGAACACTGAAGCTTTCTTT.

The sample holds one count of this clonotype. The rearrangement uses TRBV6-1 and TRBJ2-7; tentatively, D is TRBD2 (5 bases). Trimming stripped 5 bases from V and 0 bases from J, with 11 bases between. Germline loops: CDR1 MNHNS, CDR2 SASEGT. The CDR3 runs to 14 residues. As DNA, the CDR3 is TGTGCCAGCAGTCGACGGAGGAGCTCCTACGAGCAGTACTTC. It encodes CASSRRRSSYEQYF.

This clonotype was counted only a few times. The genes are TRBV11-2 and TRBJ1-3; no firm D call. The V and J ends lost 4 bases and 2 bases respectively, with 9 bases between them. Per germline, CDR1 SGHAT and CDR2 FQNNGV. The CDR3 contains 14 residues. The CDR3, as DNA: TGTGCCAGCAGCTCGACCGGTCCTGGAAACACCATATATTTT. It yields the protein CASSSTGPGNTIYF.